This section outlines one T cell receptor beta chain sequence together with its context. What it binds is not known. These data belong to a study of cytomegalovirus exposure and HLA in healthy donors. Study-wide context: Tens of millions of unique TCRs from HLA-typed donors made up an early data release.

With 60 Vbeta and 13 Jbeta primers, the PCR was carried out. Clones were read by immunoSEQ multiplex PCR, and TCRdb kept only the in-frame ones, dropping some. The data show 85,000 to 90,000 clones, around 74% seen once. The ends were cut back, 11 bases at V and 4 bases at J, with 11 bases in the middle. This CDR3 comprises 12 residues. Per the germline V gene, CDR1 is SGHVS and CDR2 is FNYEAQ. Findings of the study overall: In an earlier analysis, in under 700 donors, most V segments appeared productive either ~87% or ~30% of the time. In a later analysis, TCR beta V- and J-gene trimming showed a link to a missense DCLRE1C variant.

V and J are TRBV7-6 and TRBJ1-4; possibly TRBD1 for D (5 bases). The receptor was derived from a man younger than 45 in good health and CMV-seropositive. The sample consisted of PBMCs. The CDR3 region has the DNA TGTGCCTCGGGGGGGTTTAATGAAAAACTGTTTTTT. It yields the protein CASGGFNEKLFF.